This T cell receptor beta chain comes out of a study of T cells in localized non-small cell lung cancer. Whole-study findings and limits: Those with higher blood T cell density had longer overall survival.

This clone was seen just once. Its target is not known. Generated by immunoSEQ multiplex PCR, the TCRdb table keeps only in-frame clones and is missing some. The sample lists 35,000 or so clones; roughly 90% were seen once. The V and J ends lost 6 bases and 1 base, in that order; junction bases with no gene match: 11. The CDR3 is made up of 16 amino acids. Per the germline V gene, CDR1 is LNHDA and CDR2 is SQIVND (reference sequence). This clonotype originated in a man aged 35 to 69 with stage I lung adenocarcinoma. The sequenced sample was peripheral blood, obtained before any cancer treatment. This sequence joins TRBV19 and TRBJ1-1; 7 nucleotides match TRBD1. The CDR3 region has the DNA TGTGCCAGTAGGCAGGGGGACAGAATACCGAACACTGAAGCTTTCTTT. Its protein product is CASRQGDRIPNTEAFF.